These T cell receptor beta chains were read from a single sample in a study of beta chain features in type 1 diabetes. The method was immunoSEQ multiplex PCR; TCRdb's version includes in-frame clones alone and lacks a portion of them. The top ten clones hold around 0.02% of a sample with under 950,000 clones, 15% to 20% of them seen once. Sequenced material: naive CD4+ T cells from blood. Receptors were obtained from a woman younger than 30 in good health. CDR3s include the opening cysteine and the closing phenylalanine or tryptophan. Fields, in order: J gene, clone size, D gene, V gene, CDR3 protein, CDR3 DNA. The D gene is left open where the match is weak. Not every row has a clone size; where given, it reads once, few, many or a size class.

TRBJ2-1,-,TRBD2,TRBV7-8,CASSPPGTSANEQFF,TGTGCCAGCAGCCCTCCCGGGACTAGCGCCAATGAGCAGTTCTTC
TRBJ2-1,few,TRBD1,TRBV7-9,CASSMRTGPTSYNEQFF,TGTGCCAGCAGCATGAGGACAGGCCCAACCTCCTACAATGAGCAGTTCTTC
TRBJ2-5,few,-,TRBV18,CASSPRGIGQETQYF,TGTGCCAGCTCACCACGCGGAATTGGCCAAGAGACCCAGTACTTC
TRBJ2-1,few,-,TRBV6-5,CASSYSKGFEQFF,TGTGCCAGCAGTTACTCGAAGGGATTTGAGCAGTTCTTC
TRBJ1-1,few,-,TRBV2,CASRDRENTEAFF,TGTGCCAGCAGGGATCGAGAGAACACTGAAGCTTTCTTT
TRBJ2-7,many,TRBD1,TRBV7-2,CASSRDSSYEQYF,TGTGCCAGCAGCCGGGACAGCTCCTACGAGCAGTACTTC
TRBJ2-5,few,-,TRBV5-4,CASSQFGTEETQYF,TGTGCCAGCAGCCAGTTCGGGACGGAAGAGACCCAGTACTTC
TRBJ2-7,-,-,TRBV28,CASSLTGREQYF,TGTGCCAGCAGTTTAACAGGGAGGGAGCAGTACTTC
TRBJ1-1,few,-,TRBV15,CATSRAYSGNTEAFF,TGTGCCACCAGCAGAGCTTACTCAGGGAACACTGAAGCTTTCTTT
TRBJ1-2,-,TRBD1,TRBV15,CATSTELPGQGRGGYTF,TGTGCCACCAGCACTGAGCTTCCGGGACAGGGGAGAGGTGGCTACACCTTC
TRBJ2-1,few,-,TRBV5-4,CASSPTGAGNEQFF,TGTGCCAGCAGCCCCACGGGAGCCGGGAATGAGCAGTTCTTC
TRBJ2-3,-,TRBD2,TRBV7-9,CASRLASTDTQYF,TGTGCCAGTAGACTAGCGAGCACAGATACGCAGTATTTT
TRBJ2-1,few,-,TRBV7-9,CASSLQTGKNEQFF,TGTGCCAGCAGCTTACAAACGGGGAAAAATGAGCAGTTCTTC
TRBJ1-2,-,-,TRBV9,CASSVAPGSDGYTF,TGTGCCAGCAGCGTAGCTCCCGGGAGTGATGGCTACACCTTC
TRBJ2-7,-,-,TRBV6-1,CASTPRWTAAYEQYF,TGTGCCAGCACTCCTCGTTGGACAGCGGCCTACGAGCAGTACTTC
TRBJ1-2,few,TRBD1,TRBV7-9,CASNFWEDRPARGYTF,TGTGCCAGCAACTTTTGGGAGGACAGGCCCGCAAGGGGCTACACCTTC
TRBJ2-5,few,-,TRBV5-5,CASSLPNQETQYF,TGTGCCAGCAGCTTGCCCAACCAAGAGACCCAGTACTTC
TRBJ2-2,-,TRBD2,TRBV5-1,CASSFLAEANTGELFF,TGCGCCAGCAGCTTTCTAGCGGAGGCGAACACCGGGGAGCTGTTTTTT
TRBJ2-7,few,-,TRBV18,CASSPPGGYEQYF,TGTGCCAGCTCACCACCTGGGGGTTACGAGCAGTACTTC
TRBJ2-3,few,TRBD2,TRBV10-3,CAISELGVSSFLAGATDTQYF,TGTGCCATCAGTGAGTTGGGAGTTTCCTCGTTTCTAGCGGGAGCGACAGATACGCAGTATTTT
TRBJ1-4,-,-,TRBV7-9,CASSLLRTARDEKLFF,TGTGCCAGCAGTTTACTCAGGACAGCCCGGGACGAAAAACTGTTTTTT
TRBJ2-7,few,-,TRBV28,CASSFLRSYEQYF,TGTGCCAGCAGTTTTCTTCGGAGCTACGAGCAGTACTTC
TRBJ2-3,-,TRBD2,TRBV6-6,CASSYAGGTDTQYF,TGTGCCAGCAGTTACGCGGGAGGCACAGATACGCAGTATTTT
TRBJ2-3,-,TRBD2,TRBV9,CASSVTPGLAGGSDTQYF,TGTGCCAGCAGCGTGACCCCGGGACTAGCGGGAGGGAGTGATACGCAGTATTTT
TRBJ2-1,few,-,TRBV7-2,CASSSDRNEQFF,TGTGCCAGCAGCTCGGACCGCAATGAGCAGTTCTTC
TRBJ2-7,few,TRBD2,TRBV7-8,CASSSRPASGSSVYEQYF,TGTGCCAGCAGCTCACGACCCGCTAGCGGGAGCTCGGTTTACGAGCAGTACTTC
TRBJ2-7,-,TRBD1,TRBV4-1,CASSPNLFRDRRSSYEQYF,TGCGCCAGCAGCCCGAACTTGTTCCGGGACAGGAGGAGCTCCTACGAGCAGTACTTC
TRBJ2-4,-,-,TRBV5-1,CASSLGGQAGNIQYF,TGCGCCAGCAGCCTTGGGGGTCAGGCCGGAAACATTCAGTACTTC
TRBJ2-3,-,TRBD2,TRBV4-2,CASSQDLLAELSTDTQYF,TGTGCCAGCAGCCAAGACTTACTAGCGGAACTTAGCACAGATACGCAGTATTTT
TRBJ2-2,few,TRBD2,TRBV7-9,CASSPRTSGALNTGELFF,TGTGCCAGCAGCCCAAGGACTAGCGGCGCCCTAAACACCGGGGAGCTGTTTTTT
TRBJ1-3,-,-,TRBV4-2,CASSGAKKEENFNTIYF,TGTGCCAGCTCGGGGGCGAAGAAGGAAGAGAATTTTAACACCATATATTTT
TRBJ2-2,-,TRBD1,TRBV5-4,CASSHAWTGATGELFF,TGTGCCAGCAGCCACGCCTGGACAGGGGCCACCGGGGAGCTGTTTTTT
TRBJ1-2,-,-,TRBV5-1,CASSSDGHYGYTF,TGCGCCAGCAGTTCGGACGGACACTATGGCTACACCTTC
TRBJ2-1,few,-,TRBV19,CASSKNRDTGSSYNEQFF,TGTGCCAGTAGTAAAAATCGGGACACCGGAAGCTCCTACAATGAGCAGTTCTTC
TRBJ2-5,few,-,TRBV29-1,CSVAEVPQETQYF,TGCAGCGTTGCCGAGGTTCCCCAAGAGACCCAGTACTTC
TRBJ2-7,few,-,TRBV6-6,CASRPRSFSYEQYF,TGTGCCAGCAGACCCAGGTCCTTCTCCTACGAGCAGTACTTC
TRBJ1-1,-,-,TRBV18,CASSPQRAVDTEAFF,TGTGCCAGCTCACCACAGCGGGCTGTGGACACTGAAGCTTTCTTT
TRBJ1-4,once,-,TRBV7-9,CASSPGPRREKLFF,TGTGCCAGCAGCCCTGGCCCCCGGAGAGAAAAACTGTTTTTT
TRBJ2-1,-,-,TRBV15,CATSRSPGKGSYNEQFF,TGTGCCACCAGCAGGTCCCCTGGAAAAGGTTCCTACAATGAGCAGTTCTTC
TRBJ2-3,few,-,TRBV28,CASSLWSGAGTQYF,TGTGCCAGCAGTTTATGGTCGGGGGCGGGTACGCAGTATTTT
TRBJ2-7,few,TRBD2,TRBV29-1,CSVRGSTHYEQYF,TGCAGCGTTCGCGGGAGTACCCACTACGAGCAGTACTTC
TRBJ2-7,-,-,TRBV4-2,CASSQGLRNYEQYF,TGTGCCAGCAGCCAAGGTCTCAGAAATTACGAGCAGTACTTC
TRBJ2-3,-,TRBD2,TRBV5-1,CASSLDPPIPEREERRFMDTQYF,TGCGCCAGCAGCTTGGACCCCCCTATCCCTGAGCGGGAGGAGCGGAGGTTTATGGATACGCAGTATTTT
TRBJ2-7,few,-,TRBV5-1,CASSLEGRSYEQYF,TGCGCCAGCAGCTTAGAAGGTCGGAGCTACGAGCAGTACTTC
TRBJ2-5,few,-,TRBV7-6,CASAAFGQGGTQYF,TGTGCCAGTGCTGCTTTTGGACAAGGAGGGACCCAGTACTTC
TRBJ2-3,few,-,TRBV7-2,CASSLEPLALASQYF,TGTGCCAGCAGCTTAGAGCCCCTAGCGCTGGCTTCGCAGTATTTT